What follows is one TCR beta chain and its context. Its antigen remains unidentified. These data come from a study of T cells in tuberculosis. The germline CDR1 and CDR2 sequences are MDHEN and SYDVKM. V lost 3 bases and J 6 bases, leaving 8 bases between the germline ends. This CDR3 has 13 amino acids. Repertoires were generated with immunoSEQ multiplex PCR, while TCRdb's copy carries only in-frame clones and drops some. Of about 33,000 clones detected, roughly 85% appear once; the ten largest clones hold 5.4%. Described time point: new active TB diagnosis, blood taken before or within 7 days of starting treatment. The study, taken as a whole, reports: Classification accuracy was 87% (AUROC 0.90) with the GMM-specific repertoire.

This specimen was PBMCs, taken at tuberculosis diagnosis. This receptor was obtained from an adult with tuberculosis. This sequence joins TRBV28 and TRBJ2-2, with D perhaps TRBD1 (5 bases). The chain's CDR3 is CASSLLGAGELFF. The CDR3 bases are TGTGCCAGCAGTTTGTTAGGGGCCGGGGAGCTGTTTTTT. The complete variable domain, with remaining parts taken from reference TRBV28 and TRBJ2-2, reads DVKVTQSSRYLVKRTGEKVFLECVQDMDHENMFWYRQDPGLGLRLIYFSYDVKMKEKGDIPEGYSVSREKKERFSLILESASTNQTSMYLCASSLLGAGELFFGEGSRLTVL.